What follows are 6 T cell receptor beta chains derived from one specimen sequenced in a study of tumor and adjacent non-tumor tissue in lung cancer. No cell sorting was done before RNA was extracted from the tissue. Distant lung tissue was collected more than 3 cm away from the tumor edge. Three rounds of nested PCR, following a modified ARM-PCR protocol, produced the TCRbeta library. TCRdb reprocessed the multiplex PCR reads via MiXCR and lists one record per CDR3 protein. The sample lists about 80,000 distinct CDR3 sequences, 80% to 90% occurring once. Material for sequencing was distant non-tumor lung tissue. These TCRs come from a man aged 60-69 years with non-small cell lung cancer.

About this clonotype itself: This may arise from a read error, as a much more abundant clone is one base away. The chain couples TRBV29-1 to TRBJ2-1, with TRBD2 matching over 7 bases. Germline values: CDR1 SQVTM, CDR2 ANQGSEA. This CDR3 is built from 15 residues. V shed 7 bases and J 4 bases; nucleotides not matched to a gene: 13. The CDR3 loop reads CSGALLRGYYNEQFF. The CDR3 DNA sequence: TGCAGCGGAGCCCTGTTGCGGGGGTATTACAATGAGCAGTTCTTC.

Of note for this clonotype: Since a much larger clone is just one base distant, this may be a read error. For the CDR3, the DNA is TGTGCCAGCAGTTTAGGCAAACAGGGAGGGCAGTACTTC. Encoded protein: CASSLGKQGGQYF. V usage is TRBV28 and J usage is TRBJ2-7; D is possibly TRBD1 or TRBD2 (6 bases each). Germline V lookup: CDR1 MDHEN, CDR2 SYDVKM. This CDR3 contains 13 residues. With 2 bases removed from V and 9 bases from J, the gap between germline ends came to 14 bases.

As concerns this clonotype: This clone may be a read error of a much larger clone one base away. The chain couples TRBV4-1 to TRBJ2-7, with unresolved D. CDR3 length equals 12 residues. Germline V gives CDR1 MGHRA, CDR2 YSYEKL. V gave up 7 bases and J gave up 3 bases, with 10 bases separating them. CDR3 coding DNA: TGCGCCAGCAATAAGCTGAGCTACGAGCAGTACTTC. This gives the protein CASNKLSYEQYF.

Of note for this clonotype: Germline and junction disagree at one end, which may indicate a read error. V is TRBV28 and J is TRBJ2-7; weak D call: TRBD1 (7 bases). CDR1 is MDHEN and CDR2 is SYDVKM in the germline V gene. The CDR3 runs 13 residues. The CDR3 DNA reads as TGTGCCAACAGTTTGGGCAGACAGGGAGGGCAGTACTTC. It encodes CANSLGRQGGQYF.

This clonotype was observed at least ten times. The chain employs TRBV20-1 and TRBJ1-2; D unclear. CDR3 length: 14 amino acids. The ends were cut back, 0 bases at V and 8 bases at J, with 16 bases in the middle. CDR1 and CDR2 from the germline V gene are DFQATT and SNEGSKA (reference sequence). The CDR3 nucleotides are TGCAGTGCTAGAGATCGGACGGGCCTTCAAGGCTACACCTTC. It codes for CSARDRTGLQGYTF.

This clonotype was picked up one time. Compared with germline, one end of the junction differs, possibly owing to a read error. The V and J genes are TRBV7-9 and TRBJ1-4; D gene ambiguous. Germline values: CDR1 SEHNR, CDR2 FQNEAQ (reference sequence). This CDR3 comprises 11 residues. CDR3 sequence: CASSACGKLFF. In DNA form, the CDR3 reads TGTGCTAGCAGTGCCTGCGGAAAACTGTTTTTT.